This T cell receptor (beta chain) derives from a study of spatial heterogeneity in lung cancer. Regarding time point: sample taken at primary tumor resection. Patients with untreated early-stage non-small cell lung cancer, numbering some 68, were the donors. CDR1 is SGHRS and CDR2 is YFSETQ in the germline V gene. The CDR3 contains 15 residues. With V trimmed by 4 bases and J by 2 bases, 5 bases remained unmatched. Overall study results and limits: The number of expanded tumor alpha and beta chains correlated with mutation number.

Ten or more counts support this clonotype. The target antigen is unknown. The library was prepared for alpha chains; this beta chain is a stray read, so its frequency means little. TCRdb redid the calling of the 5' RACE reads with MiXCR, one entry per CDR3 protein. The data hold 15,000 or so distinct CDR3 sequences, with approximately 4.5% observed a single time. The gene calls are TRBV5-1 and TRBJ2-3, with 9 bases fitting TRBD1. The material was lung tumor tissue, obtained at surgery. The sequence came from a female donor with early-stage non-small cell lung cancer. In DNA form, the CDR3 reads TGCGCCAGCAGCCGGGGGACAGGGACCACAGATACGCAGTATTTT. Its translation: CASSRGTGTTDTQYF.